These T cell receptor beta chains were read from a single sample in a study of T cells in Graves' hyperthyroidism and ophthalmopathy. TCRdb re-analysed the multiplex PCR reads in MiXCR, keeping a single row per CDR3 protein. The sample includes under 300,000 distinct CDR3 sequences, around 15% of them seen just once. Sequenced: blood. Receptors were obtained from a woman aged 45-59 years with Graves' hyperthyroidism that later progressed to Graves' ophthalmopathy. Each CDR3 is given with its conserved first and last residue. The D gene is left open where the match is weak. Clone sizes are given selectively: once, few, many, or a class where the clone is expanded.

size,V,D,J,DNA,CDR3
many,TRBV7-3,-,TRBJ2-1,TGTGCCAGCAGCTTACTTCGGGGGGGGACAGCCGAGCAGTTCTTC,CASSLLRGGTAEQFF
many,TRBV3-1,-,TRBJ2-4,TGTGCCAGCAGCGGCGGTCCCCAGGGCAAAAACATTCAGTACTTC,CASSGGPQGKNIQYF
many,TRBV27,TRBD1,TRBJ1-2,TGTGCCAGCAGGCTAACAGGGGGTGGGGGCTATGGCTACACCTTC,CASRLTGGGGYGYTF
many,TRBV20-1,TRBD1,TRBJ1-1,TGCAGTGCTCCCATATCCGGGACAGGGTGGACTGAAGCTTTCTTT,CSAPISGTGWTEAFF
-,TRBV29-1,TRBD2,TRBJ2-1,TGCAGCGTTGAAGTGTCTGGACTAGCGGGAGCCGATGAGCAGTTCTTC,CSVEVSGLAGADEQFF
few,TRBV5-6,-,TRBJ1-1,TGTGCCAGCAGCTCCTCCGGGTGGGACACTGAAGCTTTCTTT,CASSSSGWDTEAFF
many,TRBV20-1,TRBD1,TRBJ2-3,TGCAGTGCTAGTGACCTCGACAGGGGCACAGATACGCAGTATTTT,CSASDLDRGTDTQYF
-,TRBV7-9,TRBD1,TRBJ2-7,TGTGCCAGCAGCCTGCCGGGACAGGGCCCCTACGAGCAGTACTTC,CASSLPGQGPYEQYF
many,TRBV20-1,TRBD1,TRBJ2-7,TGCAGTGCTAGTCAGGGACAGGGGGCCTACGAGCAGTACTTC,CSASQGQGAYEQYF
many,TRBV29-1,-,TRBJ2-4,TGCAGCGTGTTGGAAAAAGCCAAAAACATTCAGTACTTC,CSVLEKAKNIQYF
many,TRBV20-1,TRBD1,TRBJ2-7,TGCAGTGCTAGTGGACAGGGTTTCATCTACGAGCAGTACTTC,CSASGQGFIYEQYF
few,TRBV20-1,-,TRBJ2-1,TGCAGTGCTAGGGCTATATACAATGAGCAGTTCTTC,CSARAIYNEQFF
many,TRBV3-1,TRBD2,TRBJ2-7,TGTGCCAGCAGCCAACGGACTAGCGGGAAGGACGAGCAGTACTTC,CASSQRTSGKDEQYF
many,TRBV18,TRBD2,TRBJ2-5,TGTGCCAGCTCACCAACCGGGACTAGGGGAGAGACCCAGTACTTC,CASSPTGTRGETQYF
-,TRBV14,TRBD1,TRBJ1-2,TGTGCCAGCAGCCAGGAGGGACAGAACTACTATGGCTACACCTTC,CASSQEGQNYYGYTF
many,TRBV28,-,TRBJ1-6,TGTGCCAGCAGGGCAAGCTTGAATTCACCCCTCCACTTT,CASRASLNSPLHF
many,TRBV5-1,-,TRBJ2-3,TGCGCCAGCAGCTCAGACGGATTTAGCACAGATACGCAGTATTTT,CASSSDGFSTDTQYF
many,TRBV28,-,TRBJ2-7,TGTGCCAGCAGAAAGGGAAGGCACTACTACGAGCAGTACTTC,CASRKGRHYYEQYF
many,TRBV18,-,TRBJ1-1,TGTGCCAGCTCACCACCCGGGGCCGCTGAAGCTTTCTTT,CASSPPGAAEAFF
-,TRBV29-1,-,TRBJ2-6,TGCAGCGTTCAGGGATCTGGGGCCAACGTCCTGACTTTC,CSVQGSGANVLTF
many,TRBV6-1,-,TRBJ2-3,TGTGCCAGCGGCGGGATACCAGATACGCAGTATTTT,CASGGIPDTQYF
many,TRBV7-6,TRBD2,TRBJ2-1,TGTGCCAGCAGCCCACGACTAGCGAAATCCTACAATGAGCAGTTCTTC,CASSPRLAKSYNEQFF
-,TRBV14,TRBD2,TRBJ2-7,TGTGCCAGCAGCCAATCAAGCGGGAGGATTTACGAGCAGTACTTC,CASSQSSGRIYEQYF
many,TRBV28,-,TRBJ2-7,TGTGCCAGCAGTCCCTCCCACCCGGACGTATCCGAGCAGTACTTC,CASSPSHPDVSEQYF
many,TRBV20-1,-,TRBJ2-3,TGCAGTGCTAAATCCCCGAGCACAGATACGCAGTATTTT,CSAKSPSTDTQYF
few,TRBV4-1,TRBD1,TRBJ1-3,TGCGCCAGCAGCCCTTTCCTGACAGGGCGTTCTGGAAACACCATATATTTT,CASSPFLTGRSGNTIYF
many,TRBV12-3/TRBV12-4,TRBD1,TRBJ1-1,TGTGCCAGCAGTTCAGGGGACAGGGCTCGGAACACTGAAGCTTTCTTT,CASSSGDRARNTEAFF